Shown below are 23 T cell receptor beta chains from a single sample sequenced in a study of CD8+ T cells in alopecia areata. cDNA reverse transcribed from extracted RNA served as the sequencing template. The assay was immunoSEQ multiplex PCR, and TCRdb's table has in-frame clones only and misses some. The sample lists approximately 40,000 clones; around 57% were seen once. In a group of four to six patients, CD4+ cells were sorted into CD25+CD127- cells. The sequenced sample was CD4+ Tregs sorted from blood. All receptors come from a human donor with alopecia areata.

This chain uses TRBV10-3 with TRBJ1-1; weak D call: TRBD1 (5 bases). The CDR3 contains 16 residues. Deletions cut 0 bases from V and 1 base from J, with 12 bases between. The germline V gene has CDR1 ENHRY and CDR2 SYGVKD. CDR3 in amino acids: CAISESSGRGNTEAFF. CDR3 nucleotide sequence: TGTGCCATCAGTGAGTCGTCGGGACGGGGGAACACTGAAGCTTTCTTT.

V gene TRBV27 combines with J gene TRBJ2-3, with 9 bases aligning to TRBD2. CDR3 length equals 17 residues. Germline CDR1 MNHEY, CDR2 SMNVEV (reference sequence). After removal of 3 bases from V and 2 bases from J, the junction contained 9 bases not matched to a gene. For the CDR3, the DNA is TGTGCCAGCAGTTTCGATCGACTAGCGGTTCTCACAGATACGCAGTATTTT. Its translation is CASSFDRLAVLTDTQYF.

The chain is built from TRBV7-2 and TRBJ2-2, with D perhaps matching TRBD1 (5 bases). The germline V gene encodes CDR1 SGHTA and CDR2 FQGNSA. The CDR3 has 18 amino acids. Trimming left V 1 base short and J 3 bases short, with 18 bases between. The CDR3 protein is CASSLVKGSARYTGELFF. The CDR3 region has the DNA TGTGCCAGCAGCTTAGTTAAGGGGTCGGCTCGATACACCGGGGAGCTGTTTTTT.

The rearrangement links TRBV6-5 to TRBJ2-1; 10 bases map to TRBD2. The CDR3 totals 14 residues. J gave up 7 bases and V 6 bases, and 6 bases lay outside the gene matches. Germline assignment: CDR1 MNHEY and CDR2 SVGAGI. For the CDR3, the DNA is TGTGCCAGCAGGCCGCCGGGACTAGCGAATGAGCAGTTCTTC. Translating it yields CASRPPGLANEQFF.

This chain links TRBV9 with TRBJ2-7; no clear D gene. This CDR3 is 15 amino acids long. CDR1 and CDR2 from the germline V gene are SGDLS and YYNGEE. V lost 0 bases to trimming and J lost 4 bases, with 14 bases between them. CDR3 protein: CASSVEATPAYEQYF. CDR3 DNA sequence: TGTGCCAGCAGCGTAGAGGCAACGCCCGCTTACGAGCAGTACTTC.

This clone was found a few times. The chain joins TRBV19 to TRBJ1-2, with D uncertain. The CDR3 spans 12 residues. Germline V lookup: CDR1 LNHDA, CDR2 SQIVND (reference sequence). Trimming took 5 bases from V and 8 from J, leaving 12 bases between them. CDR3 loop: CASSPQQRGYTF. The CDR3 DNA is TGTGCCAGTAGTCCTCAACAGAGGGGCTACACCTTC.

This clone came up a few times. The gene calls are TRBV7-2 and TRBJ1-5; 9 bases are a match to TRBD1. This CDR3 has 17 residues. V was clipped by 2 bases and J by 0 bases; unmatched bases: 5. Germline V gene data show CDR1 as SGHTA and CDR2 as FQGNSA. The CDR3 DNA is TGTGCCAGCAGCTTATGGCTGGGACAGGGTAGCAATCAGCCCCAGCATTTT. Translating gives CASSLWLGQGSNQPQHF.

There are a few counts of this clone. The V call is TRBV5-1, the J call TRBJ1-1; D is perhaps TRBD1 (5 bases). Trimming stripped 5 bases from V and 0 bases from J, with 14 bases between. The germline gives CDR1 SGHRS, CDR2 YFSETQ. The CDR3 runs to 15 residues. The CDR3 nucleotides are TGCGCCAGCAGGGAAGCGACAGCTATGAACACTGAAGCTTTCTTT. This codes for CASREATAMNTEAFF.

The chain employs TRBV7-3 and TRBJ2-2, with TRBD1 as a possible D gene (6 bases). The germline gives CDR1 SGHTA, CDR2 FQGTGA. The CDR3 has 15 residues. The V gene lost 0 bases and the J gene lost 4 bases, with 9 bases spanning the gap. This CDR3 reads CASSLTTTGTGELFF. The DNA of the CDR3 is TGTGCCAGCAGCTTAACGACGACAGGCACCGGGGAGCTGTTTTTT.

CDR3 coding DNA: TGCAGTGTTTCTGAAGCTTTCTTT. It codes for CSVSEAFF. The J gene is TRBJ1-1, the V gene TRBV20-1, with no clear D. CDR1 and CDR2 (germline): DFQATT, SNEGSKA (reference sequence). The germline V and J ends were trimmed by 7 bases and 6 bases, with 3 bases remaining between them. The CDR3 runs 8 residues.

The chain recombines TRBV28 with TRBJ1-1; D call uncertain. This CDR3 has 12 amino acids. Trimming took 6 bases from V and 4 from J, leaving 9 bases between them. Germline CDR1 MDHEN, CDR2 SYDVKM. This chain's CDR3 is CASSLIVTEAFF. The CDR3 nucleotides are TGTGCCAGCAGCCTTATCGTCACTGAAGCTTTCTTT. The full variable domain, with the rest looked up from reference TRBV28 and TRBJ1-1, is DVKVTQSSRYLVKRTGEKVFLECVQDMDHENMFWYRQDPGLGLRLIYFSYDVKMKEKGDIPEGYSVSREKKERFSLILESASTNQTSMYLCASSLIVTEAFFGQGTRLTVV.

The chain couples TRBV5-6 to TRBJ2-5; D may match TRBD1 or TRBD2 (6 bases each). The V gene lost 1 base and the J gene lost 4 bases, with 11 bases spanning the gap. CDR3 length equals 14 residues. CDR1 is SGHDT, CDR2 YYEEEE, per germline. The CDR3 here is CASSLWGARETQYF. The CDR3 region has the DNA TGTGCCAGCAGCTTGTGGGGGGCGCGAGAGACCCAGTACTTC.

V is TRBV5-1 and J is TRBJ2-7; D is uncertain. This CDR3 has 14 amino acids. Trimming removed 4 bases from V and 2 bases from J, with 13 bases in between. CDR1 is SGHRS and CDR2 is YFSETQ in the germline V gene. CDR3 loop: CASSVDAAPYEQYF. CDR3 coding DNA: TGCGCCAGCAGCGTAGACGCTGCCCCCTACGAGCAGTACTTC.

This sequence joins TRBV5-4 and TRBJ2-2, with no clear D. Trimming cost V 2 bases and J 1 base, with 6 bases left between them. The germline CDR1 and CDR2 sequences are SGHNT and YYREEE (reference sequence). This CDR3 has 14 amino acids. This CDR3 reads CASSFAGNTGELFF. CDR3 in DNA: TGTGCCAGCAGCTTTGCAGGGAACACCGGGGAGCTGTTTTTT.

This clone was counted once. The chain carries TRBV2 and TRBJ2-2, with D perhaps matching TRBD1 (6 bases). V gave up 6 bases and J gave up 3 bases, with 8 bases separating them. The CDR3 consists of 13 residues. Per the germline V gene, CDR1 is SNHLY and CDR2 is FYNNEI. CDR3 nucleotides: TGTGCCAGCAGAGGACAGTACACCGGGGAGCTGTTTTTT. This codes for CASRGQYTGELFF.

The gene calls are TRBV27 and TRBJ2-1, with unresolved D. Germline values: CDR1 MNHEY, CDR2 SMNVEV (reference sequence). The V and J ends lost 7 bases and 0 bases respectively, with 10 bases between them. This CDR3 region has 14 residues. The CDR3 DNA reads TGTGCCAGCACCCAAAAGAGCTCCTACAATGAGCAGTTCTTC. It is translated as CASTQKSSYNEQFF.

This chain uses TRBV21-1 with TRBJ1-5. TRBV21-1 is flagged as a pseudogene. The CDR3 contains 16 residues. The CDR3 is CASSPPGGAGNQPQHF. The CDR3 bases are TGTGCCAGCAGCCCGCCGGGGGGGGCGGGCAATCAGCCCCAGCATTTT.

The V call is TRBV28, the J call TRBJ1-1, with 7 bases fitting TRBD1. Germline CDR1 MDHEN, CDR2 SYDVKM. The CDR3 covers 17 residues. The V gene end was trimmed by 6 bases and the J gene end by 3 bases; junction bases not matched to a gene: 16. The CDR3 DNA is TGTGCCAGCAGCCCACATCATCCGGGACAGTGGGACACTGAAGCTTTCTTT. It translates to CASSPHHPGQWDTEAFF.

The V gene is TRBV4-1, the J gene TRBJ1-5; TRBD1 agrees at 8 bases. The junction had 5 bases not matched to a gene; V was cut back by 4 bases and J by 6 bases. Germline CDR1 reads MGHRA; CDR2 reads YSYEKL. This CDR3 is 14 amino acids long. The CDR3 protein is CASSRDRRIQPQHF. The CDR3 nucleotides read TGCGCCAGCAGCCGGGACAGGAGAATTCAGCCCCAGCATTTT.

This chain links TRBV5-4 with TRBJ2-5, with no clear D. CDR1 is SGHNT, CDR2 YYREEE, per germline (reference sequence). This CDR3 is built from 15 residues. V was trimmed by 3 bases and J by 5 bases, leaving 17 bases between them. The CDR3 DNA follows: TGTGCCAGCAGCTCCGTACCCACGGTGGGGGAGACCCAGTACTTC. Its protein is CASSSVPTVGETQYF.

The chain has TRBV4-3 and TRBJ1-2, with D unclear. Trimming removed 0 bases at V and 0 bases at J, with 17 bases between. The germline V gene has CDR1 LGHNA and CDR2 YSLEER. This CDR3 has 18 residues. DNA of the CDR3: TGCGCCAGCAGCCAAGAAATTCGCCGGGTCGCTTCTAACTATGGCTACACCTTC. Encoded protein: CASSQEIRRVASNYGYTF.

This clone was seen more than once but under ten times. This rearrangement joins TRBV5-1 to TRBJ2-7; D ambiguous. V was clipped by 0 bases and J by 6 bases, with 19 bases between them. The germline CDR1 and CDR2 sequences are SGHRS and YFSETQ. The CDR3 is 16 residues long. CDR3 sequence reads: CASSLDPLRRTLEQYF. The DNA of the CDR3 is TGCGCCAGCAGCTTGGACCCGCTGCGCCGGACGCTCGAGCAGTACTTC.

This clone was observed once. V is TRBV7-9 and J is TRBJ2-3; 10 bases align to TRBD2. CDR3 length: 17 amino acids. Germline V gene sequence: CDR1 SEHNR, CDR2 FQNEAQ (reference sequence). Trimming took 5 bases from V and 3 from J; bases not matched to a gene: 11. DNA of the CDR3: TGTGCCAGCAGCCCCGGGACTAGCGCCCTTCGAACAGATACGCAGTATTTT. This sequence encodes CASSPGTSALRTDTQYF.